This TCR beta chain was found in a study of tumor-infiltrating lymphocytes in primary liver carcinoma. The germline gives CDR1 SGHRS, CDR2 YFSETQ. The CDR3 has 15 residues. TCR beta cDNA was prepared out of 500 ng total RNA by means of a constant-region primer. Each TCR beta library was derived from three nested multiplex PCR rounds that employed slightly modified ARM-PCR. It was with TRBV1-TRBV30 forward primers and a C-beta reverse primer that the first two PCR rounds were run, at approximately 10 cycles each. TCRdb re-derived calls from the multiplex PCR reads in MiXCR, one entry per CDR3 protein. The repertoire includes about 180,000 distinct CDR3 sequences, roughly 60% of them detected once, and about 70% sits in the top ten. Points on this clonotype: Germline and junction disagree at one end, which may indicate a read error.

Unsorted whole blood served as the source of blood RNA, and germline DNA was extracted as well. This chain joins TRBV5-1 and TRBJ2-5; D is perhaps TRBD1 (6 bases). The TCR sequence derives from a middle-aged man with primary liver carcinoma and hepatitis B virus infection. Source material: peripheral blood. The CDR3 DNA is TGCGCCAGCAGCTTCCTCACAGGGAGTCAAGAGTCCCAGTACTTC. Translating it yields CASSFLTGSQESQYF. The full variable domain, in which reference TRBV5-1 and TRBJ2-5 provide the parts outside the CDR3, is KAGVTQTPRYLIKTRGQQVTLSCSPISGHRSVSWYQQTPGQGLQFLFEYFSETQRNKGNFPGRFSGRQFSNSRSEMNVSTLELGDSALYLCASSFLTGSQESQYFGPGTRLLVL.